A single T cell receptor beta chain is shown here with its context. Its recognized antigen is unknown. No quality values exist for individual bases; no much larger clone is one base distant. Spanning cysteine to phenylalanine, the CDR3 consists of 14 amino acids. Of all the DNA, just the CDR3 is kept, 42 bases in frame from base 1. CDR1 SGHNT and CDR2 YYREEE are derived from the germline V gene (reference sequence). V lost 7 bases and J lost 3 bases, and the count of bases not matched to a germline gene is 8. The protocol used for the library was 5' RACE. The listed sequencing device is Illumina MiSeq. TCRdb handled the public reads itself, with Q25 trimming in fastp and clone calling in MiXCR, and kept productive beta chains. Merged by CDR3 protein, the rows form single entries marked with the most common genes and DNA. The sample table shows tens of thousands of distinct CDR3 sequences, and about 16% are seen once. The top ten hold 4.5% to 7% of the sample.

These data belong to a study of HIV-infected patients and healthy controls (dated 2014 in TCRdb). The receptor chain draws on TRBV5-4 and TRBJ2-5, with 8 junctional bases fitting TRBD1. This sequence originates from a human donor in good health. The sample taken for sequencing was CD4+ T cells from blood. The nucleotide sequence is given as TGTGCCAGCGGGTCCCAGGGGGCGGAAGAGACCCAGTACTTC. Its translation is CASGSQGAEETQYF.